A single sample is the source of the 31 T cell receptor beta chains below, sequenced in a study of shared T cell receptors in the human thymus. Sequencing was performed with immunoSEQ multiplex PCR; in TCRdb, only in-frame clones are kept and a portion is missing. Counted here are fewer than 700,000 clones, approximately 90% occurring once; the ten biggest clones make up about 0.01%. These data are also associated with another study on human thymus T cells.

The specimen sequenced was thymocytes. These receptors came from a boy less than two years old with a congenital heart defect.

V is TRBV10-3 and J is TRBJ2-7; D may be TRBD1 (6 bases). V lost 3 bases and J lost 6, with 15 bases in between. Germline V gene lookup returns CDR1 ENHRY and CDR2 SYGVKD. The CDR3 is made up of 14 amino acids. The CDR3 nucleotides read TGTGCCATCAGTGAACCTGAGGGGGTCTGCGAGCAGTACTTC. It encodes CAISEPEGVCEQYF.

This chain links TRBV7-6 with TRBJ2-1; tentatively, D is TRBD2 (7 bases). The CDR3 runs 18 residues. Trimming took off 1 base at V and 6 bases at J, with 22 bases between the two ends. Germline lookup yields CDR1 SGHVS and CDR2 FNYEAQ. The CDR3 spells CASSLVTQGGHLGNEQFF. The CDR3 nucleotides are TGTGCCAGCAGCTTAGTAACACAGGGAGGGCATTTGGGCAATGAGCAGTTCTTC.

V and J are TRBV18 and TRBJ2-3; TRBD2 agrees at 14 bases. CDR1 is KGHSH and CDR2 is LQKENI in the germline V gene. The length of the CDR3 is 20 residues. V shed 3 bases, J shed 2 bases, and the junction held 13 bases outside the gene matches. CDR3 coding DNA: TGTGCCAGCTCACCGATTTTTGGGACTAGCGGGAGAAGGGTCACAGATACGCAGTATTTT. Amino acids: CASSPIFGTSGRRVTDTQYF.

The chain joins TRBV12-5 to TRBJ2-2, with 16 bases matching TRBD2. In germline, CDR1 is LGHNT, CDR2 FRNRAP. The CDR3 is made up of 20 amino acids. The J segment lost 4 bases and the V segment lost 0 bases, leaving 8 bases of the junction unmatched. CDR3 sequence (DNA): TGTGCTAGTGGTTTGGTCCCGGGACTAGCGGGAGGGCCGGGCACCGGGGAGCTGTTTTTT. Its translation: CASGLVPGLAGGPGTGELFF.

This clone was recorded a few times. The rearrangement joins TRBV14 to TRBJ2-7; a possible D gene is TRBD2 (5 bases). Trimming left V 3 bases short and J 3 bases short, with 9 bases between. The CDR3 is 13 residues long. Germline CDR1 is SGHDN and CDR2 is FVKESK. The CDR3 spells CASSQRVLYEQYF. CDR3 nucleotide sequence: TGTGCCAGCAGCCAGCGGGTCCTCTACGAGCAGTACTTC.

The chain links TRBV7-2 to TRBJ2-7, with 12 bases matching TRBD2. CDR1 is SGHTA and CDR2 is FQGNSA in the germline V gene. Trimming at V came to 6 bases and at J to 5 bases, leaving 11 bases not matched to a gene. The CDR3 loop spans 16 amino acids. The CDR3 region is CASSFGRTSGDHEQYF. CDR3 nucleotides: TGTGCCAGCAGTTTTGGGAGGACTAGCGGGGACCACGAGCAGTACTTC.

The chain combines TRBV6-6 with TRBJ2-5, with 10 bases identical to TRBD2. The J call is doubtful: the DNA matches TRBJ2-7 better. This CDR3 comprises 13 residues. Germline assignment: CDR1 MNHNY and CDR2 SVGAGI (reference sequence). The CDR3 DNA reads TGTGCCAGCGTAGCGGGAGGCGCCTACGAGCAGTACTTC. It is translated as CASVAGGAYEQYF.

With regard to this clone: This sample also contains other DNA sequences that code for the same CDR3. The chain is built from TRBV5-4 and TRBJ2-1; D is possibly TRBD1 (5 bases). CDR1 and CDR2 (germline): SGHNT, YYREEE (reference sequence). The CDR3 totals 17 residues. Trimming removed 2 bases at V and 1 base at J, with 16 bases between. CDR3 region: CASSFERTPGSYNEQFF. In nucleotides, the CDR3 is TGTGCCAGCAGCTTTGAGAGGACACCTGGTTCCTACAATGAGCAGTTCTTC.

The chain links TRBV14 to TRBJ1-4; TRBD1 agrees at 10 bases. The germline CDR1 and CDR2 sequences are SGHDN and FVKESK. After removal of 4 bases from V and 3 bases from J, the junction contained 2 bases not matched to a gene. The CDR3 is 15 amino acids. CDR3 sequence (DNA): TGTGCCAGCAGCCGGGGACAGGGGCCTAATGAAAAACTGTTTTTT. Translation: CASSRGQGPNEKLFF.

The chain combines TRBV27 with TRBJ2-5, with 8 nucleotides matching TRBD1. Per the germline V gene, CDR1 is MNHEY and CDR2 is SMNVEV (reference sequence). This CDR3 spans 15 amino acids. J gave up 1 base and V 5 bases, and 6 bases lay outside the gene matches. CDR3 DNA sequence: TGTGCCAGCAGTACCCTGGACAGGGCCCAAGAGACCCAGTACTTC. Protein sequence: CASSTLDRAQETQYF.

This chain's CDR3 is CASSQDRGGGGNEQFF. Here the CDR3 DNA reads TGCGCCAGCAGCCAAGATAGGGGCGGTGGAGGGAATGAGCAGTTCTTC. The chain recombines TRBV4-3 with TRBJ2-1; the D gene is possibly TRBD2 (6 bases). Germline V gene lookup returns CDR1 LGHNA and CDR2 YSLEER. This CDR3 comprises 16 residues. With 0 bases removed from V and 7 bases from J, the gap between germline ends came to 16 bases.

This clone was seen a few times. The CDR3 DNA reads as TGCGCCAGCGGGACAGGTCTCGGGGGTGGCTACACCTTC. It specifies CASGTGLGGGYTF. The chain recombines TRBV4-3 with TRBJ1-2, with 8 bases that match TRBD1. There are 13 residues in the CDR3. Germline loops: CDR1 LGHNA, CDR2 YSLEER. V lost 8 bases to trimming and J lost 7 bases; unmatched junction nucleotides: 9.

The chain has TRBV6-1 and TRBJ1-2; D possibly corresponds to TRBD1 (6 bases). This CDR3 is 12 amino acids long. V lost 2 bases, J lost 5 bases, and 6 bases lay in between. The germline CDR1 and CDR2 sequences are MNHNS and SASEGT. DNA for the CDR3: TGTGCCAGCAGTGAAAGGGGGTATGGCTACACCTTC. Protein sequence: CASSERGYGYTF.

The rearrangement uses TRBV6-1 and TRBJ2-5; 10 bases are shared with TRBD2. Per the germline V gene, CDR1 is MNHNS and CDR2 is SASEGT. The CDR3 has 15 residues. V shed 8 bases and J 6 bases; nucleotides not matched to a gene: 12. As DNA, the CDR3 is TGTGCCAGCTCCCCTTTCAGCGGGAGGGCAAAGACCCAGTACTTC. Translation: CASSPFSGRAKTQYF.

V gene TRBV28 combines with J gene TRBJ1-1; D may be TRBD1 (6 bases). Looked up from germline, CDR1 is MDHEN and CDR2 is SYDVKM. Trimming cost V 7 bases and J 1 base, with 13 bases left between them. The CDR3 loop spans 14 amino acids. CDR3 in DNA: TGTGCCAGCACTCACAGGGAGAAGAACACTGAAGCTTTCTTT. This translates into CASTHREKNTEAFF. The full variable domain, its missing parts supplied by reference TRBV28 and TRBJ1-1, is DVKVTQSSRYLVKRTGEKVFLECVQDMDHENMFWYRQDPGLGLRLIYFSYDVKMKEKGDIPEGYSVSREKKERFSLILESASTNQTSMYLCASTHREKNTEAFFGQGTRLTVV.

This clone was found once. The V gene is TRBV30, the J gene TRBJ2-3; D not certain. Germline CDR1 is GTSNPN and CDR2 is SVGIG (reference sequence). V lost 1 base and J 1 base, leaving 9 bases between the germline ends. The CDR3 has 14 residues. CDR3 protein: CAWSERVGTDTQYF. As DNA, the CDR3 is TGTGCCTGGAGTGAGAGAGTCGGCACAGATACGCAGTATTTT.

The chain is built from TRBV5-1 and TRBJ1-1, with D unresolved. This CDR3 comprises 14 residues. CDR1 and CDR2 (germline): SGHRS, YFSETQ. V was cut by 3 bases and J by 1 base, with 10 bases left in between. The CDR3 loop is CASSSAVGNTEAFF. The CDR3 coding sequence is TGCGCCAGCAGCTCCGCGGTAGGGAACACTGAAGCTTTCTTT.

This chain uses TRBV18 with TRBJ2-5; TRBD1 aligns across 7 bases. V dropped 3 bases and J dropped 13; count of bases not matched to a gene: 8. Germline CDR1 is KGHSH and CDR2 is LQKENI. This CDR3 region has 12 residues. The CDR3 sequence: CASSPSRDSLYF. The CDR3 coding sequence is TGTGCCAGCTCACCCTCACGGGACAGTTTGTACTTC.

The chain recombines TRBV9 with TRBJ2-1, with 10 bases that match TRBD2. J lost 4 bases, V lost 0 bases, and 7 bases had no gene match. Germline CDR1 is SGDLS and CDR2 is YYNGEE. This CDR3 comprises 17 residues. The CDR3 protein is CASSVGASGRLYNEQFF. The CDR3 bases are TGTGCCAGCAGCGTAGGAGCTAGCGGGAGACTTTACAATGAGCAGTTCTTC.

J is TRBJ2-4 and V is TRBV7-2; no firm D call. The CDR3 contains 12 residues. The germline V gene has CDR1 SGHTA and CDR2 FQGNSA. Trimming left V 1 base short and J 8 bases short, with 6 bases between. The CDR3 is CASSLGGDIQYF. The CDR3 coding sequence is TGTGCCAGCAGCTTAGGAGGAGACATTCAGTACTTC.

The V gene is TRBV7-9, the J gene TRBJ2-7; 7 bases are shared with TRBD1. The V gene end was trimmed by 4 bases and the J gene end by 0 bases; junction bases not matched to a gene: 6. CDR3 size: 15 residues. Germline V gene lookup returns CDR1 SEHNR and CDR2 FQNEAQ (reference sequence). The CDR3 protein is CASSYGQVGSYEQYF. In nucleotides, the CDR3 is TGTGCCAGCAGCTACGGACAGGTAGGCTCCTACGAGCAGTACTTC.

The chain has TRBV7-8 and TRBJ2-7; 13 bases match TRBD2. The CDR3 length is 15 residues. V trimming: 5 bases; J trimming: 6 bases; junction bases outside the gene matches: 7. Germline-derived CDR1 and CDR2 are SGHVS and FQNEAQ. CDR3 DNA: TGTGCCAGCAGCGGGGGACTAGCGGGATACGGCGAGCAGTACTTC. The encoded protein is CASSGGLAGYGEQYF.

The V gene is TRBV28, the J gene TRBJ2-1, with D tentatively TRBD2 (5 bases). The germline CDR1 and CDR2 sequences are MDHEN and SYDVKM. There are 14 residues in the CDR3. The ends were cut back, 5 bases at V and 6 bases at J, with 14 bases in the middle. The CDR3 loop is CASSAKLVINEQFF. CDR3 DNA: TGTGCCAGCAGTGCAAAACTAGTCATCAATGAGCAGTTCTTC.

This sequence joins TRBV11-2 and TRBJ2-5, with a tentative D call TRBD1 (7 bases). Trimming removed 5 bases from V and 2 bases from J, with 15 bases in between. The germline gives CDR1 SGHAT, CDR2 FQNNGV. The CDR3 extends over 15 amino acids. The CDR3, as DNA: TGTGCCAGCAGCCAGGAGGGGGCAGGGCAAGAGACCCAGTACTTC. Translation: CASSQEGAGQETQYF.

The chain couples TRBV20-1 to TRBJ2-7; D gene unclear. The CDR3 totals 11 residues. Per germline, CDR1 DFQATT and CDR2 SNEGSKA (reference sequence). V lost 7 bases and J 2 bases, leaving 9 bases between the germline ends. The CDR3 DNA is TGCAGTGGCGGCCTCACCTACGAGCAGTACTTC. The encoded protein is CSGGLTYEQYF.

This chain uses TRBV4-3 with TRBJ2-2; 10 bases are a match to TRBD2. CDR1 and CDR2 (germline): LGHNA, YSLEER. Trimming removed 0 bases from V and 6 bases from J; junction bases left unmatched: 7. The CDR3 length is 17 residues. The CDR3 DNA reads as TGCGCCAGCAGCCAAGATTACGCTAGCGGGAGACCCGGGGAGCTGTTTTTT. This sequence encodes CASSQDYASGRPGELFF.

The chain couples TRBV6-1 to TRBJ1-5; D is unclear. Germline CDR1 and CDR2: MNHNS and SASEGT. This CDR3 is built from 10 residues. V lost 8 bases and J lost 11, with 10 bases in between. The chain's CDR3 is CASGGWSQHF. CDR3 in DNA: TGTGCCAGCGGAGGGTGGTCCCAGCATTTT.

The chain carries TRBV4-2 and TRBJ2-2; tentatively, D is TRBD1 (5 bases). Deletions cut 0 bases from V and 3 bases from J, with 14 bases between. Looked up from germline, CDR1 is LGHNA and CDR2 is YNFKEQ. The length of the CDR3 is 17 residues. In DNA, the CDR3 is TGTGCCAGCAGCCAAGATCCCCCAGGGATGGACACCGGGGAGCTGTTTTTT. Translated, it gives CASSQDPPGMDTGELFF.

CDR3 in amino acids: CASSFGLLYEQYF. The CDR3 DNA follows: TGTGCCAGCTCCTTTGGGCTTTTGTACGAGCAGTACTTC. The chain has TRBV6-6 and TRBJ2-7; D is undetermined. Germline-derived CDR1 and CDR2 are MNHNY and SVGAGI (reference sequence). The CDR3 sequence is 13 residues long. V was trimmed by 8 bases and J by 4 bases, leaving 15 bases between them.

The rearrangement joins TRBV21-1 to TRBJ2-5; no check of the table's D call, TRBD2, against the DNA was made. TRBV21-1 is a pseudogene locus. The CDR3 contains 22 residues. The CDR3 is CASSIKIYGLAGGRGKGETQYF. The DNA of the CDR3 is TGTGCCAGCAGCATAAAGATTTACGGACTAGCGGGGGGGCGGGGCAAAGGAGAGACCCAGTACTTC.

This chain connects TRBV6-1 to TRBJ2-5, with a possible D match to TRBD2 (6 bases). The J call may be mistaken, given a closer DNA end match to TRBJ2-7. The germline gives CDR1 MNHNS, CDR2 SASEGT. This CDR3 comprises 15 residues. CDR3 bases: TGTGCCAGCGGGGCGGGGCCCAGGGACCCCTACGAGCAGTACTTC. This translates into CASGAGPRDPYEQYF.